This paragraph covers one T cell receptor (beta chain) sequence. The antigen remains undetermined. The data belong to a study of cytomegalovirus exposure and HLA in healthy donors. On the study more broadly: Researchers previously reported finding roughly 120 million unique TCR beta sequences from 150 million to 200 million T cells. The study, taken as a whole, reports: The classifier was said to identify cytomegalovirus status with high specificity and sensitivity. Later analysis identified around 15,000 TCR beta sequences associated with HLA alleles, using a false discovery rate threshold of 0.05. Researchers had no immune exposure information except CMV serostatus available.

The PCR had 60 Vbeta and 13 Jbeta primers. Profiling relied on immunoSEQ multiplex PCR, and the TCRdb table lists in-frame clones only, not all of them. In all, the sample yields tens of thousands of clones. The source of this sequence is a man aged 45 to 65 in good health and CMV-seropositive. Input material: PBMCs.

The CDR3 DNA sequence: TGTGCCCTCCCCGGACAGGGCGGAGACACCTTC. Protein product: CALPGQGGDTF. The chain has TRBV30 and TRBJ1-2; 8 bases map to TRBD1. Germline lookup yields CDR1 GTSNPN and CDR2 SVGIG (reference sequence). The CDR3 sequence is 11 residues long. V lost 8 bases, J lost 12 bases, and 11 bases stayed unmatched.